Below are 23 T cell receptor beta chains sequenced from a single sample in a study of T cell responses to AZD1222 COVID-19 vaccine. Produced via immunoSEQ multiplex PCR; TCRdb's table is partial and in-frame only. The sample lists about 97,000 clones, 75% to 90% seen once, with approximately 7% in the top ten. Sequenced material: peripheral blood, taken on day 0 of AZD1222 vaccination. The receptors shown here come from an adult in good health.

The CDR3 nucleotides are TGTGCCAGCAGTTTTGGCAGCAATGAGCAGTTCTTC. It encodes CASSFGSNEQFF. This sequence joins TRBV12-3 or TRBV12-4 and TRBJ2-1; D gene unclear. The CDR3 has 12 residues. V gave up 3 bases and J gave up 6 bases, with 6 bases separating them.

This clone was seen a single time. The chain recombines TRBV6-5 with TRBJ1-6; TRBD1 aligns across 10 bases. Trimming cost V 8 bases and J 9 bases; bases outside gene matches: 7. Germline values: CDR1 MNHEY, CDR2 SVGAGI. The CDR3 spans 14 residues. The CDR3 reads CASGTTGGSSPLHF. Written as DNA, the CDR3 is TGTGCCAGCGGTACGACAGGGGGCAGTTCACCCCTCCACTTT.

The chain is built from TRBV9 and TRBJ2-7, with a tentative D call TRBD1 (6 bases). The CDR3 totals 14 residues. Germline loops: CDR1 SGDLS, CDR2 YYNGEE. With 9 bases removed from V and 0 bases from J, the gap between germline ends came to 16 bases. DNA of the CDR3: TGTGCCACCAACCGGGACATGAGCTCCTACGAGCAGTACTTC. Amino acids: CATNRDMSSYEQYF.

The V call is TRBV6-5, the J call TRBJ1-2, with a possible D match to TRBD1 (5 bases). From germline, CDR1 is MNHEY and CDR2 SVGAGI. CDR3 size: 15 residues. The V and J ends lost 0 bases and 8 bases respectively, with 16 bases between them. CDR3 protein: CASSYSRTFFNGYTF. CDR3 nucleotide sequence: TGTGCCAGCAGTTACTCTCGGACATTTTTTAACGGCTACACCTTC.

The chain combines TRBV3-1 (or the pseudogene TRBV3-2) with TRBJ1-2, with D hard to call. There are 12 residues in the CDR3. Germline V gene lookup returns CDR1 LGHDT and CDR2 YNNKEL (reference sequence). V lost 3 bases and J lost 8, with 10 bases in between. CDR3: CASSQGAGGYTF. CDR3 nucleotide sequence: TGTGCCAGCAGCCAGGGAGCAGGAGGCTACACCTTC.

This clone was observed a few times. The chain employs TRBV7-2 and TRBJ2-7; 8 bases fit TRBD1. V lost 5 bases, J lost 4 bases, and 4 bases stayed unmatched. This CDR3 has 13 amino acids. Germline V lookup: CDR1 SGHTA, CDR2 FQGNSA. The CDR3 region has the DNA TGTGCCAGCAGCCGGACAGGGTTTTACGAGCAGTACTTC. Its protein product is CASSRTGFYEQYF. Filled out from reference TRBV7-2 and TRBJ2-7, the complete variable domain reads GAGVSQSPSNKVTEKGKDVELRCDPISGHTALYWYRQSLGQGLEFLIYFQGNSAPDKSGLPSDRFSAERTGGSVSTLTIQRTQQEDSAVYLCASSRTGFYEQYFGPGTRLTVT.

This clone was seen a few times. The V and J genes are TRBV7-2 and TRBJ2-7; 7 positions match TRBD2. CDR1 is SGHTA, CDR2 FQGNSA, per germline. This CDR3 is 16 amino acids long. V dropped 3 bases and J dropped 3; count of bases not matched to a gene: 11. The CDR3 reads CASSLAGGGRDYEQYF. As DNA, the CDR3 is TGTGCCAGCAGCTTGGCCGGGGGAGGGAGGGACTACGAGCAGTACTTC.

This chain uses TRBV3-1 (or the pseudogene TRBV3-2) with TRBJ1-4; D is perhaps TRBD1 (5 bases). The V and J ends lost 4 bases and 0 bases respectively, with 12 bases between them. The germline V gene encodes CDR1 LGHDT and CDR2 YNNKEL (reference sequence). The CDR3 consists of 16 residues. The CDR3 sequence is CASSLGLLPTNEKLFF. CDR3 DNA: TGTGCCAGCAGCCTGGGACTTTTGCCAACTAATGAAAAACTGTTTTTT.

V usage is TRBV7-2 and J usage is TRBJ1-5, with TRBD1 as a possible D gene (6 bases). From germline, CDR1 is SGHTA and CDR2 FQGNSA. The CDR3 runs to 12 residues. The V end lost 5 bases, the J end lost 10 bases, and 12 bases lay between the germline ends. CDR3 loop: CASSQTDRPQHF. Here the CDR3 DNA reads TGTGCCAGCAGCCAAACGGACAGACCCCAGCATTTT.

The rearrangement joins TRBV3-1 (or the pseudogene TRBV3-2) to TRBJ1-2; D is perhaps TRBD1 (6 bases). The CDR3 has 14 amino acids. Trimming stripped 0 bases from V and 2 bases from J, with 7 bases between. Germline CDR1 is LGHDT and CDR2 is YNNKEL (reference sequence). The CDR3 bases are TGTGCCAGCAGCCAAGAGAGGGGGAACTATGGCTACACCTTC. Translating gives CASSQERGNYGYTF.

The CDR3: CASSQQGQGGQPQHF. The CDR3 DNA follows: TGTGCCAGCAGCCAACAGGGGCAGGGAGGGCAGCCCCAGCATTTT. The chain couples TRBV4-2 to TRBJ1-5; maybe TRBD1 (6 bases). CDR1 is LGHNA, CDR2 YNFKEQ, per germline. CDR3 length: 15 residues. V lost 2 bases to trimming and J lost 7 bases, with 15 bases between them.

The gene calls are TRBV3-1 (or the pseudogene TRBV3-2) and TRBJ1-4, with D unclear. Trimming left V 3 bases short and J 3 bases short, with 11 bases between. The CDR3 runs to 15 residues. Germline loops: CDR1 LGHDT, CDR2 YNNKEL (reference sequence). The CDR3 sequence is CASSQGNLPNEKLFF. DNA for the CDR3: TGTGCCAGCAGCCAGGGAAACCTCCCTAATGAAAAACTGTTTTTT.

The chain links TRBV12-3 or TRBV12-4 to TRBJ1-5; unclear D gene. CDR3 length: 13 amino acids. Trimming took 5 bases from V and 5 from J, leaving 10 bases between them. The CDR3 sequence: CASSHQPDQPQHF. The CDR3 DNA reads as TGTGCCAGCAGTCACCAACCCGATCAGCCCCAGCATTTT.

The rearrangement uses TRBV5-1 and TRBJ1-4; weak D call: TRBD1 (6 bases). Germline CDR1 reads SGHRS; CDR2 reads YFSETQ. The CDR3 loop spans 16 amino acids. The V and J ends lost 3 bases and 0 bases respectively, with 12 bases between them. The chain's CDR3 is CASSSRTVTTNEKLFF. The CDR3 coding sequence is TGCGCCAGCAGCTCTCGGACAGTTACAACTAATGAAAAACTGTTTTTT.

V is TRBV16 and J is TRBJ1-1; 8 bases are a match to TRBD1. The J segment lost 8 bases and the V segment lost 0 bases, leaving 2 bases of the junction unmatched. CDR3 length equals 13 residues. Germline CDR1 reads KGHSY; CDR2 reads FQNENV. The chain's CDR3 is CASSQSNRGEAFF. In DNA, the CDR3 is TGTGCCAGCAGCCAATCGAACAGGGGGGAAGCTTTCTTT.

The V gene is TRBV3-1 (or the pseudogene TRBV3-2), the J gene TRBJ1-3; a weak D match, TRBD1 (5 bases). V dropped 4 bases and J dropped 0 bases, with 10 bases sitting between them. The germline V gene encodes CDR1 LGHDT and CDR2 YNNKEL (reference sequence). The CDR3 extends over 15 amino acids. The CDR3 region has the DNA TGTGCCAGCAGCCCCGGGACGGCCTCTGGAAACACCATATATTTT. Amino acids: CASSPGTASGNTIYF.

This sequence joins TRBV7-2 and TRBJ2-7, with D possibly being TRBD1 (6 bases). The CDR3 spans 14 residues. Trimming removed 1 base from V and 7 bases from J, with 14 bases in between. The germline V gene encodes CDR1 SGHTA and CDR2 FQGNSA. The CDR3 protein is CASSLDRVGREQYF. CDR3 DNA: TGTGCCAGCAGCTTAGACAGGGTGGGCAGGGAGCAGTACTTC.

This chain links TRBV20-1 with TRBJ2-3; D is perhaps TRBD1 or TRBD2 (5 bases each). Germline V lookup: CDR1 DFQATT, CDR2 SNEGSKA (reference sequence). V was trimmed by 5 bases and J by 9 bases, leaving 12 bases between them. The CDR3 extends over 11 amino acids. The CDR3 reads CSASDWGTQYF. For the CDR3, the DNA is TGCAGTGCTTCGGACTGGGGGACGCAGTATTTT.

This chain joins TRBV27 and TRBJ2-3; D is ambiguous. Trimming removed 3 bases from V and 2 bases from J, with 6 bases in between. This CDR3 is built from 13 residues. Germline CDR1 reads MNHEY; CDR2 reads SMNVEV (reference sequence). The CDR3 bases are TGTGCCAGCAGTTTCTCCCTCACAGATACGCAGTATTTT. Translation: CASSFSLTDTQYF.

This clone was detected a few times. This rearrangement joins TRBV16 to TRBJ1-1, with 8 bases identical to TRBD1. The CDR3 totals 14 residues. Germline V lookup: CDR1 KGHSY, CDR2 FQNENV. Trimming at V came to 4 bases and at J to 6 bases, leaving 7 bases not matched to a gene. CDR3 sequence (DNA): TGTGCCAGCAGCCGTGGACAGGGAGGAGCTGAAGCTTTCTTT. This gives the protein CASSRGQGGAEAFF.

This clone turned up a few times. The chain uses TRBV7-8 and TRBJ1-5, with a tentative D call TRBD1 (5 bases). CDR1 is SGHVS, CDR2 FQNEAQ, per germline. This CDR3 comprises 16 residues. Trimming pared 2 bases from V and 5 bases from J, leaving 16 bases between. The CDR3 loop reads CASSLSGSFRYQPQHF. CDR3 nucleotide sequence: TGTGCCAGCAGCTTATCAGGGTCATTCAGATATCAGCCCCAGCATTTT. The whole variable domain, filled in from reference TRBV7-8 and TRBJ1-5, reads GAGVSQSPRYKVAKRGQDVALRCDPISGHVSLFWYQQALGQGPEFLTYFQNEAQLDKSGLPSDRFFAERPEGSVSTLKIQRTQQEDSAVYLCASSLSGSFRYQPQHFGDGTRLSIL.

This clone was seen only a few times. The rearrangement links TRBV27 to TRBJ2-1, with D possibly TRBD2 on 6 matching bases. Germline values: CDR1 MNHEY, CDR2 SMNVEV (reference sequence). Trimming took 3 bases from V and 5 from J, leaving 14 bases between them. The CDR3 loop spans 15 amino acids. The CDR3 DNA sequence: TGTGCCAGCAGTTTGGATGTGGTAGCGGACAATGAGCAGTTCTTC. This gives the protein CASSLDVVADNEQFF.

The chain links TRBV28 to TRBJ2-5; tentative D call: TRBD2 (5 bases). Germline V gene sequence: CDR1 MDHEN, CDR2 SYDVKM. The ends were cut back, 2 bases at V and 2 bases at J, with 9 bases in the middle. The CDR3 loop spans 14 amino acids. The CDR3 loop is CASSLGGGQETQYF. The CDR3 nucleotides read TGTGCCAGCAGTTTAGGTGGCGGGCAAGAGACCCAGTACTTC.